The clone carrying this T cell receptor (beta chain) showed up just once. Antigen specificity is unknown. These data originate in a study of TIL therapy for anti-PD-1-resistant metastatic lung cancer. This CDR3 comprises 14 residues. Trimming cost V 6 bases and J 0 bases, with 11 bases left between them. From germline, CDR1 is MNHNS and CDR2 SASEGT. The sample's time point: pre-treatment sample, taken before nivolumab and TIL therapy. Study-level results: The baseline peripheral repertoire was partially replaced by infused TIL clonotypes that later decayed.

The libraries were made with immunoSEQ v3. Assay used: immunoSEQ multiplex PCR; TCRdb lists only in-frame clones, some missing. Found here are 30,000 or so clones, 74% of them singletons; the top ten hold 2.7%. The V and J genes are TRBV6-1 and TRBJ1-1; a weak D match, TRBD1 (5 bases). This clonotype was obtained from a woman aged 30 to 85 with non-small cell lung cancer. The sample in question was blood, obtained at baseline. The CDR3 reads CASREGTVNTEAFF. The CDR3 bases are TGTGCCAGCAGGGAGGGGACGGTGAACACTGAAGCTTTCTTT.